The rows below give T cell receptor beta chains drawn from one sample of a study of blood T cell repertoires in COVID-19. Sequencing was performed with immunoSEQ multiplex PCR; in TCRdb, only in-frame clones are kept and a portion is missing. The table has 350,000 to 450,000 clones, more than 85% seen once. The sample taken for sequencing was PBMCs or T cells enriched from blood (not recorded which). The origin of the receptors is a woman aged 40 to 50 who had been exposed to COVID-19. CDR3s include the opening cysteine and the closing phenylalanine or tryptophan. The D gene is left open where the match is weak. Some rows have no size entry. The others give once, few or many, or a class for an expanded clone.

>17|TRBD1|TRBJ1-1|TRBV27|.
TGTGCCAGCAGTCCCCGACCAGACAGGGTAGGTCGTACTGAAGCTTTCTTT
CASSPRPDRVGRTEAFF
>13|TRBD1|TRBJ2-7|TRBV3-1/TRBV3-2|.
TGTGCCAGCAGCCCGGGACAGGGCTACGAGCAGTACTTC
CASSPGQGYEQYF
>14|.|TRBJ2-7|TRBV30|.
TGTGCCTGGAGCGTCCGGGACAAGCCCTACGAGCAGTACTTC
CAWSVRDKPYEQYF
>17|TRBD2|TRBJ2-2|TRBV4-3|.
TGCGCCAGCAGCCAAGGGCCAGCGGGGGGGAACACCGGGGAGCTGTTTTTT
CASSQGPAGGNTGELFF
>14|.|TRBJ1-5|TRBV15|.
TGTGCCACCAGCAGAGCCGCGGGAAATCAGCCCCAGCATTTT
CATSRAAGNQPQHF
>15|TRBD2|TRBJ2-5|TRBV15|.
TGTGCCACCAGCAACCCTAGCGGGGGGCGAGAGACCCAGTACTTC
CATSNPSGGRETQYF
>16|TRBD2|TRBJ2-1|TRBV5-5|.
TGTGCCAGCAGCTTGTCCACCGGGACTAGCGGGGTTGTGCAGTTCTTC
CASSLSTGTSGVVQFF
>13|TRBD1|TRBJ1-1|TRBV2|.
TGTGCCAGCAGAAACAGGGGATACACTGAAGCTTTCTTT
CASRNRGYTEAFF
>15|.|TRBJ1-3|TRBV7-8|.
TGTGCCAGCAGATTAAACAGAGCCTCTGGAAACACCATATATTTT
CASRLNRASGNTIYF
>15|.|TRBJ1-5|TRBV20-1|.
TGCAGTGCTCGTGTTGGGTCCGCCGGGAATCAGCCCCAGCATTTT
CSARVGSAGNQPQHF
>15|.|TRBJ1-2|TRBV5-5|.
TGTGCCAGCAGCTTGTCCCATTACAGGGACTATGGCTACACCTTC
CASSLSHYRDYGYTF
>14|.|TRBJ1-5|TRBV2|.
TGTGCCAGCCAGGGTTACTATCGGAATCAGCCCCAGCATTTT
CASQGYYRNQPQHF
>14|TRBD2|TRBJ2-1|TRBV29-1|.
TGCAGCGCCGCCGGCGACCCCGGGAGGGGCCTAACGTTCTTC
CSAAGDPGRGLTFF
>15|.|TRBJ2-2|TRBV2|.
TGTGCCAGCAGAGGAGACTACCAGGGGTGGGGGGAGCTGTTTTTT
CASRGDYQGWGELFF
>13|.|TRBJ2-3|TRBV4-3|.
TGCGCCAGCAGCCAAGGTGTAACAGATACGCAGTATTTT
CASSQGVTDTQYF
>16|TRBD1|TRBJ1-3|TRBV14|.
TGTGCCAGCAGCCCATATGGACAGGGGAAGGGAAACACCATATATTTT
CASSPYGQGKGNTIYF
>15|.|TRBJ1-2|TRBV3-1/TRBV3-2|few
TGTGCCAGCAGCCAAGAGGGTGCGGGTGGCTATGGCTACACCTTC
CASSQEGAGGYGYTF
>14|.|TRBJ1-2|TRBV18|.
TGTGCCAGCTCACCAAGACAGGTCGACTATGGCTACACCTTC
CASSPRQVDYGYTF
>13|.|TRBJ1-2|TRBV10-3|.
TGTGCCATCAGTTCCAGGGTATTAGATGGCTACACCTTC
CAISSRVLDGYTF
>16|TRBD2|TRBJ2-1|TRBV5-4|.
TGTGCCAGCAGCTCAAGGACTAGCCGGTTCTACAATGAGCAGTTCTTC
CASSSRTSRFYNEQFF
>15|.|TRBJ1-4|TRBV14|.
TGTGCCAGCAGCCAGGTAGGCGGTTCGAATGAAAAACTGTTTTTT
CASSQVGGSNEKLFF
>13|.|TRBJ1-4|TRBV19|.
TGTGCCAGTAGTATCTATGGCGGTAGTGCACTGTTTTTT
CASSIYGGSALFF
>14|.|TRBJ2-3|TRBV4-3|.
TGCGCCAGCAGCCAAGATCTCCGCACAGATACGCAGTATTTT
CASSQDLRTDTQYF
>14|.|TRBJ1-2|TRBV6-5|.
TGTGCCAGCAGTTACCTCTCTGGAGCGGGAGGCTACACCTTC
CASSYLSGAGGYTF
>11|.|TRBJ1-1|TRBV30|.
TGTGCCTGGAGTCCTCTTATCGGAGCTTTCTTT
CAWSPLIGAFF
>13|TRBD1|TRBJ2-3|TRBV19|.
TGTGCCAGTAGTATTGACAGGGGAGATACGCAGTATTTT
CASSIDRGDTQYF
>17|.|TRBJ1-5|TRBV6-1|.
TGTGCCAGCAGTGTTGGGCGGAGGGCTCGTGGCAATCAGCCCCAGCATTTT
CASSVGRRARGNQPQHF
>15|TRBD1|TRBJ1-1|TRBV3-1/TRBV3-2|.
TGTGCCAGCAGCCAGAGCAGGGGGCGGGACACTGAAGCTTTCTTT
CASSQSRGRDTEAFF
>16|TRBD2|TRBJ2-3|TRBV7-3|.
TGTGCCAGCAGCTACATTCCTAGCGGGGGGACAGATACGCAGTATTTT
CASSYIPSGGTDTQYF
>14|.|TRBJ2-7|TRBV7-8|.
TGTGCCAGCAGCTTAGGGGCCTTCCCCTACGAGCAGTACTTC
CASSLGAFPYEQYF
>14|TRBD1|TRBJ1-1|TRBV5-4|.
TGTGCCAGCAGCTTGACCGGGACAGGGGCTGAAGCTTTCTTT
CASSLTGTGAEAFF
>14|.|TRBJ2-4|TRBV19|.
TGTGCCAGTAGTATATCAGGGGACAAAAACATTCAGTACTTC
CASSISGDKNIQYF
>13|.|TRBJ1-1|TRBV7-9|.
TGTGCCTCCGTGGGGACAAAAAACACTGAAGCTTTCTTT
CASVGTKNTEAFF
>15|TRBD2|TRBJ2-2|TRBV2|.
TGTGCCAGCGACGCACTAGCGGGAATTACCGGGGAGCTGTTTTTT
CASDALAGITGELFF
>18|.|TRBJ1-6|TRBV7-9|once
TGTGCCAGCAGCTTTCGGGGAAGGTTCAGCTCCTATAATTCACCCCTCCACTTT
CASSFRGRFSSYNSPLHF